A single sample is the source of the 19 T cell receptor beta chains below, sequenced in a study of Ad26.COV2.S vaccination and SARS-CoV-2 variants. Regarding treatment: about 20 received Ad26.COV2.S at low or high dose, single or two shots; roughly five received placebo; per-sample allocation not given. Samples came from day 63 after the first vaccine or placebo injection. Profiled with immunoSEQ multiplex PCR; TCRdb holds only in-frame clones, not every one. The sample holds roughly 400,000 clones; about 90% are singletons and the top ten take around 4.5%. This specimen was peripheral blood, taken in a trial of Ad26.COV2.S vaccine versus placebo. The origin of the receptors is a person between 18 and 65 years old who received the Ad26.COV2.S COVID-19 vaccine or a placebo.

The chain recombines TRBV6-2 or TRBV6-3 with TRBJ2-2; D gene uncertain. The CDR3 totals 15 residues. V was pared by 5 bases and J by 6 bases, with 16 bases between. Germline-derived CDR1 and CDR2 are MNHEY and SVGEGT. CDR3 sequence (DNA): TGTGCCAGCAGTCCCCACCCACCTCTCCCCGGGGAGCTGTTTTTT. It yields the protein CASSPHPPLPGELFF.

The chain recombines TRBV6-2 or TRBV6-3 with TRBJ2-2, with 9 bases that match TRBD1. Germline loops: CDR1 MNHEY, CDR2 SVGEGT. CDR3 length: 15 residues. The junction had 3 bases not matched to a gene; V was cut back by 5 bases and J by 2 bases. The CDR3 nucleotides read TGTGCCAGCAGTCGGACAGGGGCCAACACCGGGGAGCTGTTTTTT. The encoded protein is CASSRTGANTGELFF.

This chain joins TRBV5-1 and TRBJ2-7; 9 bases align to TRBD1. Germline trimming cut 0 bases from V and 5 bases from J; bases unmatched to any gene: 9. CDR1 SGHRS and CDR2 YFSETQ come from the germline V gene. The CDR3 loop spans 16 amino acids. The CDR3 nucleotides read TGCGCCAGCAGCTTGGCCGTGAACAGGGGGCCGAACGAGCAGTACTTC. As protein: CASSLAVNRGPNEQYF.

This clone has more than one count but fewer than ten. The V gene is TRBV27, the J gene TRBJ1-5, with unresolved D. Germline V CDR1 and CDR2: MNHEY, SMNVEV (reference sequence). CDR3 length: 15 residues. The germline V and J ends were trimmed by 5 bases and 2 bases, with 13 bases remaining between them. The CDR3 bases are TGTGCCAGCAGTATTTGGGGTTACGGCAATCAGCCCCAGCATTTT. Translation gives CASSIWGYGNQPQHF.

V gene TRBV9 combines with J gene TRBJ1-4, with a tentative D call TRBD1 (5 bases). Germline V gene data show CDR1 as SGDLS and CDR2 as YYNGEE. V was trimmed by 6 bases and J by 2 bases, leaving 11 bases between them. The CDR3 spans 14 residues. The CDR3 spells CASTPGRTNEKLFF. As DNA, the CDR3 is TGTGCCAGCACCCCGGGACGGACTAATGAAAAACTGTTTTTT.

The table lists this clone with a count of one. The DNA for the CDR3 is TGTGCCAGCAGTTTAGGGGCTAGCGGGCCAGATACGCAGTATTTT. Translation: CASSLGASGPDTQYF. V is TRBV28 and J is TRBJ2-3, with 8 bases aligning to TRBD2. Germline loops: CDR1 MDHEN, CDR2 SYDVKM. Unmatched junction bases numbered 5, after V lost 2 bases and J lost 4 bases. This CDR3 region has 15 residues.

About this clone itself: The sample has other DNA sequences that encode this CDR3 too. The rearrangement joins TRBV27 to TRBJ2-3, with D perhaps given as TRBD1 or TRBD2 (7 bases each). The CDR3 spans 13 residues. The V end was cut by 6 bases, the J end by 5 bases, with 12 bases between. The germline CDR1 and CDR2 sequences are MNHEY and SMNVEV (reference sequence). The DNA of the CDR3 is TGTGCCAGCAGCGCAGGGGGGGGAGATACGCAGTATTTT. This gives the protein CASSAGGGDTQYF.

The rearrangement links TRBV28 to TRBJ2-4; D is unresolved. V lost 8 bases to trimming and J lost 3 bases, with 23 bases between them. Germline values: CDR1 MDHEN, CDR2 SYDVKM. The CDR3 spans 17 residues. The CDR3 DNA follows: TGTGCCAGCGCCACGAGATTGGGCATGTTGGGCAAAAACATTCAGTACTTC. This translates into CASATRLGMLGKNIQYF. Looking up the rest from reference TRBV28 and TRBJ2-4 gives the full variable domain: DVKVTQSSRYLVKRTGEKVFLECVQDMDHENMFWYRQDPGLGLRLIYFSYDVKMKEKGDIPEGYSVSREKKERFSLILESASTNQTSMYLCASATRLGMLGKNIQYFGAGTRLSVL.

The rearrangement links TRBV27 to TRBJ2-7; maybe TRBD2 (5 bases). The CDR3 covers 16 residues. V lost 8 bases and J 0 bases, leaving 20 bases between the germline ends. Germline CDR1 and CDR2: MNHEY and SMNVEV (reference sequence). This chain's CDR3 is CASSPLRQTISYEQYF. CDR3 nucleotides: TGTGCCAGCTCTCCGCTGAGGCAGACTATCTCCTACGAGCAGTACTTC.

This clone was seen a few times. The chain has TRBV30 and TRBJ1-2; D uncertain. Germline V gene sequence: CDR1 GTSNPN, CDR2 SVGIG (reference sequence). The V end lost 3 bases, the J end lost 5 bases, and 13 bases lay between the germline ends. The CDR3 loop spans 13 amino acids. The CDR3: CAWSFTGGYGYTF. CDR3 nucleotide sequence: TGTGCCTGGAGCTTTACCGGAGGGTATGGCTACACCTTC. Drawing the rest from reference TRBV30 and TRBJ1-2, the complete variable domain is SQTIHQWPATLVQPVGSPLSLECTVEGTSNPNLYWYRQAAGRGLQLLFYSVGIGQISSEVPQNLSASRPQDRQFILSSKKLLLSDSGFYLCAWSFTGGYGYTFGSGTRLTVV.

The J gene is TRBJ1-4, the V gene TRBV3-1 (or the pseudogene TRBV3-2); TRBD1 is a possible D gene (5 bases). This CDR3 has 15 residues. The germline V gene encodes CDR1 LGHDT and CDR2 YNNKEL (reference sequence). V lost 4 bases and J 8 bases, leaving 17 bases between the germline ends. The CDR3 nucleotides are TGTGCCAGCAGCCCACAGGCTCGCCTTGGAGAAAAACTGTTTTTT. This codes for CASSPQARLGEKLFF.

The chain employs TRBV29-1 and TRBJ1-2; TRBD1 is a possible D gene (6 bases). Trimming took off 0 bases at V and 2 bases at J, with 28 bases between the two ends. CDR1 is SQVTM and CDR2 is ANQGSEA in the germline V gene. The CDR3 has 20 amino acids. Written as DNA, the CDR3 is TGCAGCGTTGAAGATGACGCTCTGCACACTACAGGGCCCCTCAACTATGGCTACACCTTC. As protein: CSVEDDALHTTGPLNYGYTF.

The chain is built from TRBV11-1 and TRBJ2-1; D unresolved. Germline CDR1 and CDR2: SGHAT and FQDESV (reference sequence). V shed 1 base and J shed 1 base, with 2 bases lying between them. This CDR3 has 13 amino acids. The CDR3 sequence: CASSLGSYNEQFF. CDR3 DNA sequence: TGTGCCAGCAGCTTAGGGTCCTACAATGAGCAGTTCTTC.

The chain links TRBV5-4 to TRBJ2-5; TRBD1 agrees at 8 bases. There are 14 residues in the CDR3. Germline V lookup: CDR1 SGHNT, CDR2 YYREEE (reference sequence). V lost 6 bases, J lost 5 bases, and 9 bases stayed unmatched. CDR3 in DNA: TGTGCCAGCACCCTTACGGACAGGGCCGAGACCCAGTACTTC. Encoded protein: CASTLTDRAETQYF.

V usage is TRBV2 and J usage is TRBJ2-1; 7 bases fit TRBD1. J gave up 6 bases and V 9 bases, and 11 bases lay outside the gene matches. This CDR3 has 14 residues. The germline V gene encodes CDR1 SNHLY and CDR2 FYNNEI. This CDR3 is CARTPTTGINEQFF. The CDR3 nucleotides read TGTGCCAGGACACCCACGACAGGGATCAATGAGCAGTTCTTC.

The genes are TRBV11-3 and TRBJ2-7; no firm D call. Trimming pared 5 bases from V and 2 bases from J, leaving 10 bases between. From germline, CDR1 is SGHNT and CDR2 YENEEA. This CDR3 has 13 amino acids. The CDR3 spells CASSLEKAYEQYF. In DNA, the CDR3 is TGTGCCAGCAGCCTCGAAAAGGCCTACGAGCAGTACTTC.

The chain uses TRBV6-2 or TRBV6-3 and TRBJ2-1; D may be TRBD1 or TRBD2 (5 bases each). This CDR3 is built from 16 residues. V lost 2 bases, J lost 2 bases, and 13 bases lay in between. The germline V gene has CDR1 MNHEY and CDR2 SVGEGT. The CDR3 nucleotides are TGTGCCAGCAGTTACCCGGGACGGGGACCCTACAATGAGCAGTTCTTC. Translated, it gives CASSYPGRGPYNEQFF.

The V call is TRBV19, the J call TRBJ2-4; D is possibly TRBD1 (6 bases). V gave up 3 bases and J gave up 7 bases, with 10 bases separating them. Looked up from germline, CDR1 is LNHDA and CDR2 is SQIVND (reference sequence). The length of the CDR3 is 13 residues. The CDR3 DNA reads as TGTGCCAGTAGTATCTCGACAGGCAACATTCAGTACTTC. Residues: CASSISTGNIQYF. Together with reference TRBV19 and TRBJ2-4, the CDR3 gives the full variable domain: DGGITQSPKYLFRKEGQNVTLSCEQNLNHDAMYWYRQDPGQGLRLIYYSQIVNDFQKGDIAEGYSVSREKKESFPLTVTSAQKNPTAFYLCASSISTGNIQYFGAGTRLSVL.

The chain employs TRBV2 and TRBJ2-7; 14 nucleotides match TRBD2. The V segment lost 8 bases and the J segment 3 bases; nucleotides outside the gene matches: 12. CDR3 length equals 17 residues. Germline V gene sequence: CDR1 SNHLY, CDR2 FYNNEI. The CDR3 DNA follows: TGTGCCAGCTCTATCGGGACTAGCGGGAGTATCGTCTACGAGCAGTACTTC. It specifies CASSIGTSGSIVYEQYF.